The 29 T cell receptor beta chains below were found in one sample sequenced in a study of blood T cell repertoires in COVID-19. The protocol was immunoSEQ multiplex PCR, while the TCRdb copy is restricted to in-frame clones and leaves out a portion. The table lists under 30,000 clones, roughly 89% of them singletons. Sequenced: peripheral blood. These receptors all stem from a human donor in a cohort sampled during active COVID-19.

The chain employs TRBV19 and TRBJ1-6, with 8 bases fitting TRBD1. The ends lost 9 bases at V and 5 bases at J; junction bases unmatched: 15. This CDR3 is built from 17 residues. Germline V CDR1 and CDR2: LNHDA, SQIVND (reference sequence). DNA for the CDR3: TGTGCCAGCCGCAGGAACCCGCAGGGGGCAAATAATTCACCCCTCCACTTT. It translates to CASRRNPQGANNSPLHF.

The CDR3 sequence is CASRMRVTNTGELFF. CDR3 DNA: TGTGCCAGCAGAATGCGGGTCACGAACACCGGGGAGCTGTTTTTT. The gene calls are TRBV6-5 and TRBJ2-2; D perhaps matches TRBD2 (5 bases). Trimming removed 6 bases from V and 0 bases from J, with 11 bases in between. Per the germline V gene, CDR1 is MNHEY and CDR2 is SVGAGI. This CDR3 is 15 amino acids long.

V gene TRBV27 combines with J gene TRBJ1-1; 9 positions agree with TRBD1. The CDR3 spans 15 residues. Germline V gene data show CDR1 as MNHEY and CDR2 as SMNVEV (reference sequence). Germline trimming cut 6 bases from V and 10 bases from J; bases unmatched to any gene: 15. CDR3 coding DNA: TGTGCCAGCAGGGACCTCGGGGACAGGGCCCCTGGAGCTTTCTTT. Translating gives CASRDLGDRAPGAFF.

CDR3 region: CASSPRQVNMNTEAFF. The CDR3 coding sequence is TGCGCCAGCAGCCCCAGACAGGTGAACATGAACACTGAAGCTTTCTTT. The V call is TRBV5-1, the J call TRBJ1-1; tentatively, D is TRBD1 (6 bases). Germline values: CDR1 SGHRS, CDR2 YFSETQ. This CDR3 comprises 16 residues. Trimming took off 4 bases at V and 0 bases at J, with 16 bases between the two ends.

This clone has only one observation. The rearrangement joins TRBV29-1 to TRBJ2-1; TRBD2 matches 7 bases. This CDR3 is built from 15 residues. V lost 8 bases, J lost 5 bases, and 15 bases stayed unmatched. Germline-derived CDR1 and CDR2 are SQVTM and ANQGSEA. CDR3 nucleotide sequence: TGCAGCTCTGGCGGGGAGGGCGGATACAACAATGAGCAGTTCTTC. This codes for CSSGGEGGYNNEQFF.

The V gene is TRBV19, the J gene TRBJ2-7; perhaps TRBD2 as D (6 bases). CDR1 is LNHDA, CDR2 SQIVND, per germline (reference sequence). The CDR3 is made up of 15 amino acids. V was pared by 1 base and J by 2 bases, with 12 bases between. CDR3 bases: TGTGCCAGTAGTATAGGGGGGGATGAGACCTACGAGCAGTACTTC. Translation: CASSIGGDETYEQYF.

The rearrangement links TRBV23-1 to TRBJ2-1, with D tentatively TRBD1 (5 bases). TRBV23-1 is sorted into the ORF group, with uncertain function. The V end lost 7 bases, the J end lost 8 bases, and 33 bases lay between the germline ends. This CDR3 is 19 amino acids long. The CDR3 nucleotides are TGCGCCAGCATCCTCCCCCCCACCCAGGGTGCGGTCAGTAACGATGAGCAGTTCTTC. This gives the protein CASILPPTQGAVSNDEQFF.

The V call is TRBV7-2, the J call TRBJ2-7, with 10 bases lining up with TRBD2. V trimming: 3 bases; J trimming: 5 bases; junction bases outside the gene matches: 7. This CDR3 contains 15 residues. Germline CDR1 and CDR2: SGHTA and FQGNSA. The CDR3 sequence: CASSLVAGGSNEQYF. In nucleotides, the CDR3 is TGTGCCAGCAGCTTGGTAGCGGGAGGTAGTAACGAGCAGTACTTC.

This chain links TRBV7-2 with TRBJ1-2, with a tentative D call TRBD1 (5 bases). This CDR3 is built from 12 residues. Germline V CDR1 and CDR2: SGHTA, FQGNSA. V lost 0 bases and J 8 bases, leaving 7 bases between the germline ends. The CDR3 DNA reads as TGTGCCAGCAGCTTAGCGTGGGGCGGCTACACCTTC. Its protein is CASSLAWGGYTF.

This clone was counted only a few times. The V and J genes are TRBV7-2 and TRBJ2-1, with a possible D match to TRBD2 (6 bases). Looked up from germline, CDR1 is SGHTA and CDR2 is FQGNSA. Trimming took off 6 bases at V and 9 bases at J, with 15 bases between the two ends. The CDR3 is made up of 13 amino acids. The CDR3 DNA reads as TGTGCCAGCAGTCAGGACTATTTCGGTGAGCAGTTCTTC. Translation: CASSQDYFGEQFF.

The chain is built from TRBV2 and TRBJ2-1; perhaps TRBD2 as D (7 bases). This CDR3 is 15 amino acids long. V shed 3 bases and J shed 2 bases, with 11 bases lying between them. CDR1 SNHLY and CDR2 FYNNEI come from the germline V gene. CDR3 sequence reads: CASSDGGPAYNEQFF. DNA of the CDR3: TGTGCCAGCAGTGACGGGGGGCCTGCCTACAATGAGCAGTTCTTC.

The CDR3 DNA reads as TGCGCCAGCAGCTCAGATCCTACAGGGAGCTATTCACCCCTCCACTTT. It yields the protein CASSSDPTGSYSPLHF. The V call is TRBV5-1, the J call TRBJ1-6, with a tentative D call TRBD1 (6 bases). Trimming cost V 3 bases and J 8 bases, with 18 bases left between them. Germline CDR1 is SGHRS and CDR2 is YFSETQ. This CDR3 region has 16 residues. Full variable domain (outside the CDR3, taken from reference TRBV5-1 and TRBJ1-6): KAGVTQTPRYLIKTRGQQVTLSCSPISGHRSVSWYQQTPGQGLQFLFEYFSETQRNKGNFPGRFSGRQFSNSRSEMNVSTLELGDSALYLCASSSDPTGSYSPLHFGNGTRLTVT.

V usage is TRBV4-2 and J usage is TRBJ2-3, with 11 bases identical to TRBD2. The CDR3 consists of 15 residues. In germline, CDR1 is LGHNA, CDR2 YNFKEQ. J was trimmed by 2 bases and V by 6 bases; bases with no gene match: 4. Written as DNA, the CDR3 is TGTGCCAGCAGACTGACTAGCGGGAACACAGATACGCAGTATTTT. Protein: CASRLTSGNTDTQYF.

The rearrangement uses TRBV7-9 and TRBJ2-1; D gene uncertain. CDR3 length: 13 amino acids. Looked up from germline, CDR1 is SEHNR and CDR2 is FQNEAQ (reference sequence). V gave up 5 bases and J gave up 6 bases, with 11 bases separating them. CDR3 DNA sequence: TGTGCCAGCAGCCCAAACAGCCTCAATGAGCAGTTCTTC. It translates to CASSPNSLNEQFF.

The rearrangement links TRBV5-1 to TRBJ2-7, with a weak D call TRBD2 (6 bases). V shed 0 bases and J shed 7 bases, with 20 bases lying between them. CDR1 is SGHRS and CDR2 is YFSETQ in the germline V gene. The CDR3 sequence is 16 residues long. CDR3 in amino acids: CASSLGTTAFAEEQYF. CDR3 sequence (DNA): TGCGCCAGCAGCTTGGGGACTACCGCTTTCGCTGAAGAGCAGTACTTC.

V gene TRBV19 combines with J gene TRBJ2-7; D perhaps matches TRBD2 (6 bases). Germline loops: CDR1 LNHDA, CDR2 SQIVND (reference sequence). The V end lost 3 bases, the J end lost 5 bases, and 17 bases lay between the germline ends. The length of the CDR3 is 15 residues. The CDR3 reads CASSMVGGARNEQYF. The CDR3 region has the DNA TGTGCCAGTAGTATGGTTGGCGGGGCCAGGAACGAGCAGTACTTC.

The rearrangement joins TRBV18 to TRBJ2-1; D is uncertain. The V and J ends lost 3 bases and 5 bases respectively, with 8 bases between them. Germline lookup yields CDR1 KGHSH and CDR2 LQKENI. The CDR3 runs to 13 residues. The CDR3 loop reads CASSPPSDNEQFF. The CDR3 DNA sequence: TGTGCCAGCTCACCCCCTTCTGACAATGAGCAGTTCTTC.

The genes are TRBV4-3 and TRBJ1-6; TRBD1 is a possible D gene (6 bases). The CDR3 totals 18 residues. V was cut by 0 bases and J by 7 bases, with 19 bases left in between. The germline V gene has CDR1 LGHNA and CDR2 YSLEER. The CDR3 region is CASSQELPGQGNNSPLHF. The CDR3 coding sequence is TGCGCCAGCAGCCAAGAGTTGCCGGGCCAGGGGAACAATTCACCCCTCCACTTT.

The CDR3 DNA reads as TGTGCCAGCAGCCCCGGGGTAGTTGCCTACAATGAGCAGTTCTTC. It yields the protein CASSPGVVAYNEQFF. The chain uses TRBV7-3 and TRBJ2-1; D is perhaps TRBD2 (5 bases). Trimming left V 5 bases short and J 2 bases short, with 13 bases between. CDR3 length: 15 amino acids. Germline lookup yields CDR1 SGHTA and CDR2 FQGTGA. The full variable domain, with the rest looked up from reference TRBV7-3 and TRBJ2-1, is GAGVSQTPSNKVTEKGKYVELRCDPISGHTALYWYRQSLGQGPEFLIYFQGTGAADDSGLPNDRFFAVRPEGSVSTLKIQRTERGDSAVYLCASSPGVVAYNEQFFGPGTRLTVL.

The chain joins TRBV28 to TRBJ2-1; 9 positions match TRBD1. This CDR3 has 15 residues. CDR1 and CDR2 from the germline V gene are MDHEN and SYDVKM. V lost 5 bases, J lost 6 bases, and 8 bases stayed unmatched. For the CDR3, the DNA is TGTGCCAGCAGTCGAAGGACAGGGGCTTCCAATGAGCAGTTCTTC. Its translation: CASSRRTGASNEQFF.

The J gene is TRBJ1-5, the V gene TRBV6-5, with D possibly matching TRBD1 (6 bases). CDR1 and CDR2 (germline): MNHEY, SVGAGI. V lost 6 bases and J lost 5, with 11 bases in between. CDR3 length: 13 amino acids. CDR3 bases: TGTGCCAGCAGACGCGACAGGTATCAGCCCCAGCATTTT. Translated: CASRRDRYQPQHF.

This clone has just one count. The chain recombines TRBV6-5 with TRBJ2-3, with 9 bases lining up with TRBD1. The germline V gene has CDR1 MNHEY and CDR2 SVGAGI. J gave up 0 bases and V 2 bases, and 3 bases lay outside the gene matches. This CDR3 has 16 amino acids. The CDR3 region is CASSYRDRASTDTQYF. Written as DNA, the CDR3 is TGTGCCAGCAGTTACAGGGACAGGGCTAGCACAGATACGCAGTATTTT.

The chain employs TRBV7-9 and TRBJ1-3, with unresolved D. The V end was cut by 1 base, the J end by 2 bases, with 9 bases between. Germline loops: CDR1 SEHNR, CDR2 FQNEAQ (reference sequence). This CDR3 has 15 amino acids. CDR3 region: CASSLGGLAGNTIYF. The CDR3, as DNA: TGTGCCAGCAGCTTAGGCGGCTTGGCTGGAAACACCATATATTTT.

CDR3 sequence reads: CASSEPPGPQHF. The CDR3, as DNA: TGTGCCAGCAGTGAACCTCCAGGGCCCCAGCATTTT. The chain combines TRBV2 with TRBJ1-5; D unresolved. CDR3 length equals 12 residues. Looked up from germline, CDR1 is SNHLY and CDR2 is FYNNEI. Trimming left V 2 bases short and J 9 bases short, with 8 bases between.

The CDR3 DNA is TGTGCCAGCAGTTCTACAGGGATCACTGAAGCTTTCTTT. It is translated as CASSSTGITEAFF. J is TRBJ1-1 and V is TRBV7-2; D might be TRBD1 (6 bases). Trimming took 6 bases from V and 4 from J, leaving 12 bases between them. Germline V CDR1 and CDR2: SGHTA, FQGNSA. The CDR3 runs to 13 residues.

V is TRBV7-9 and J is TRBJ1-5; no clear D gene. This CDR3 is 12 amino acids long. Per germline, CDR1 SEHNR and CDR2 FQNEAQ (reference sequence). V shed 5 bases and J shed 7 bases, with 9 bases lying between them. CDR3: CASSPLGQPQHF. Here the CDR3 DNA reads TGTGCCAGCAGCCCTCTAGGACAGCCCCAGCATTTT.

The CDR3 DNA is TGTGCCAGCAAAGTCGACAGCCTCTATGGCTACACCTTC. It is translated as CASKVDSLYGYTF. The chain couples TRBV6-5 to TRBJ1-2; D possibly corresponds to TRBD1 (5 bases). Per germline, CDR1 MNHEY and CDR2 SVGAGI. V gave up 7 bases and J gave up 4 bases, with 13 bases separating them. This CDR3 is 13 amino acids long.

The genes are TRBV19 and TRBJ1-2; tentative D call: TRBD1 (6 bases). Germline V gene sequence: CDR1 LNHDA, CDR2 SQIVND (reference sequence). The ends were cut back, 7 bases at V and 4 bases at J, with 16 bases in the middle. The CDR3 is 14 residues long. In DNA form, the CDR3 reads TGTGCCAGTACTTCGACAGGCATCTCCTATGGCTACACCTTC. It encodes CASTSTGISYGYTF.

The V call is TRBV14, the J call TRBJ2-5; 11 positions match TRBD2. The CDR3 spans 15 residues. J lost 5 bases, V lost 3 bases, and 5 bases had no gene match. CDR1 and CDR2 (germline): SGHDN, FVKESK. The CDR3 sequence: CASSQTTSGIETQYF. As DNA, the CDR3 is TGTGCCAGCAGCCAGACGACTAGCGGGATCGAGACCCAGTACTTC. Drawing the rest from reference TRBV14 and TRBJ2-5, the complete variable domain is EAGVTQFPSHSVIEKGQTVTLRCDPISGHDNLYWYRRVMGKEIKFLLHFVKESKQDESGMPNNRFLAERTGGTYSTLKVQPAELEDSGVYFCASSQTTSGIETQYFGPGTRLLVL.